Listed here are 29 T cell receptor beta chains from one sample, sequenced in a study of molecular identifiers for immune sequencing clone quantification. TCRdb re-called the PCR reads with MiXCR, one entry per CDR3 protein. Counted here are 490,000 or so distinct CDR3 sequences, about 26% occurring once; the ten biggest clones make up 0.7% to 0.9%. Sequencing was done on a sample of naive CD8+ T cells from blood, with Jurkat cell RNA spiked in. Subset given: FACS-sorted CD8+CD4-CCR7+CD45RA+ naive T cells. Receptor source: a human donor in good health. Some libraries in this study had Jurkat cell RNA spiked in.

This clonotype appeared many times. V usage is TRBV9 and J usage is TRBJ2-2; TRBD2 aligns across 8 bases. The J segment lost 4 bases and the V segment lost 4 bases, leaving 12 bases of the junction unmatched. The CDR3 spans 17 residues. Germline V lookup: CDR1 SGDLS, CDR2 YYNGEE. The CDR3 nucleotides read TGTGCCAGCAGCCCCTGGGGTGCGGGGGGCATCACCGGGGAGCTGTTTTTT. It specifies CASSPWGAGGITGELFF.

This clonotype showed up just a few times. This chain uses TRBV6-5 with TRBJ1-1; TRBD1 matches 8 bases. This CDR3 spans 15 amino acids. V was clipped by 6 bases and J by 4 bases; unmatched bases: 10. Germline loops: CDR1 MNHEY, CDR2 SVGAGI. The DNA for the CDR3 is TGTGCCAGCAGGGAAATGACAGGGGCGGTCACTGAAGCTTTCTTT. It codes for CASREMTGAVTEAFF.

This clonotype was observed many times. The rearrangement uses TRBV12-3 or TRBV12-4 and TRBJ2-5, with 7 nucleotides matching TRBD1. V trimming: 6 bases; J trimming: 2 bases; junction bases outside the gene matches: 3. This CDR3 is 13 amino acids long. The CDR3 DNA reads TGTGCCAGCAGGGGGACAGAACAAGAGACCCAGTACTTC. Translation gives CASRGTEQETQYF.

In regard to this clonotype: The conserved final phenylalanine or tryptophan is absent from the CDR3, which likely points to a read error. CDR3 sequence: CASSLLDSNEQYS. DNA of the CDR3: TGTGCCAGCAGCTTACTTGACAGTAACGAGCAGTACTCC. The J gene is TRBJ2-7, the V gene TRBV7-7, with a tentative D call TRBD1 (5 bases). V was shortened by 2 bases and J by 5 bases, with 10 bases between the two germline ends. Germline-derived CDR1 and CDR2 are SSHAT and FNYEAQ (reference sequence). The CDR3 sequence is 13 residues long.

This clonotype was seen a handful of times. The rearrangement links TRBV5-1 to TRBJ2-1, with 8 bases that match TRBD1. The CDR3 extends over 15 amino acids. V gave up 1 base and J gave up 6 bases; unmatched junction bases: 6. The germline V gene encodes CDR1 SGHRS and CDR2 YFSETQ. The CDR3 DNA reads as TGCGCCAGCAGCTTGTATCCCGGACAGGGCAATGAGCAGTTCTTC. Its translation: CASSLYPGQGNEQFF. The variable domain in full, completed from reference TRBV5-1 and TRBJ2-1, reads KAGVTQTPRYLIKTRGQQVTLSCSPISGHRSVSWYQQTPGQGLQFLFEYFSETQRNKGNFPGRFSGRQFSNSRSEMNVSTLELGDSALYLCASSLYPGQGNEQFFGPGTRLTVL.

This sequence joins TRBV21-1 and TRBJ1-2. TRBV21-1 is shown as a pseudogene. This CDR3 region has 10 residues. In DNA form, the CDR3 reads TGTGCCAGCAGCAAAGAAGGCTACACCTTC. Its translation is CASSKEGYTF.

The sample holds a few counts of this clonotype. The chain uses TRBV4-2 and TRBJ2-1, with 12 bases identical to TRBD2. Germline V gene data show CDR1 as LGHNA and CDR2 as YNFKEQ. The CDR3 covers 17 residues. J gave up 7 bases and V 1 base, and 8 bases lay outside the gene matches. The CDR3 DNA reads TGTGCCAGCAGCCAAGGCCCCCGGACTAGCGGGATAAATGAGCAGTTCTTC. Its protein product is CASSQGPRTSGINEQFF.

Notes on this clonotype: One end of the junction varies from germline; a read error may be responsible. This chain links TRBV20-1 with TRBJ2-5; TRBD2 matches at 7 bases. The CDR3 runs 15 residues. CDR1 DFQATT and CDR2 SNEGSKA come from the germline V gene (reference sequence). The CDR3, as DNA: TGCAGTGCCCCCACCCGCGGGGGTACTAGAGAGCCCCAGTACTTC. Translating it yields CSAPTRGGTREPQYF.

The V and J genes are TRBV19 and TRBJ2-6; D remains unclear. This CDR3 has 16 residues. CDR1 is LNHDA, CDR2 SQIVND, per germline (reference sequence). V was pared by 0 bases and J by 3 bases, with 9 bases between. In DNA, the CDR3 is TGTGCCAGTAGTATAGACGCGAATCGTGGGGCCAACGTCCTGACTTTC. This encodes CASSIDANRGANVLTF.

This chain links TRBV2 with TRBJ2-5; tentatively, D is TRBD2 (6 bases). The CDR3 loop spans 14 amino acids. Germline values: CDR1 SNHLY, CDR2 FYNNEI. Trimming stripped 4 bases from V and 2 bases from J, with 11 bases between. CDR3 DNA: TGTGCCAGCAGTGCCGGGACTTATCAAGAGACCCAGTACTTC. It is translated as CASSAGTYQETQYF.

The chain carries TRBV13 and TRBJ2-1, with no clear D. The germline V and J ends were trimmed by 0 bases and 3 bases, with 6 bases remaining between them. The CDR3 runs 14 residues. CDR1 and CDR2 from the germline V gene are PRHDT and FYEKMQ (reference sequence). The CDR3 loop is CASSLGLHYNEQFF. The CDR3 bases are TGTGCCAGCAGCTTAGGTCTACACTACAATGAGCAGTTCTTC.

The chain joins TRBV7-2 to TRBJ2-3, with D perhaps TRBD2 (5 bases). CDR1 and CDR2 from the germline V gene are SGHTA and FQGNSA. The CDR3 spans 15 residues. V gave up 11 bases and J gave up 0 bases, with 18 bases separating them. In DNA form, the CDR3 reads TGTGCCGTTCACGTACTAGAAACTAGCACAGATACGCAGTATTTT. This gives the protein CAVHVLETSTDTQYF.

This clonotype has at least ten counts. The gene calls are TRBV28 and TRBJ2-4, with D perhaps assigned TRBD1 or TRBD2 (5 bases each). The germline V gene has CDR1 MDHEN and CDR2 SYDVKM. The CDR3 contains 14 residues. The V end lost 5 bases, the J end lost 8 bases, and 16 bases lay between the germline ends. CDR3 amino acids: CASSLTPGPDIQYF. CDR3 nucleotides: TGTGCCAGCAGTCTTACTCCGGGACCGGACATTCAGTACTTC. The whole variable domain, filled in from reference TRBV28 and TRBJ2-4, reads DVKVTQSSRYLVKRTGEKVFLECVQDMDHENMFWYRQDPGLGLRLIYFSYDVKMKEKGDIPEGYSVSREKKERFSLILESASTNQTSMYLCASSLTPGPDIQYFGAGTRLSVL.

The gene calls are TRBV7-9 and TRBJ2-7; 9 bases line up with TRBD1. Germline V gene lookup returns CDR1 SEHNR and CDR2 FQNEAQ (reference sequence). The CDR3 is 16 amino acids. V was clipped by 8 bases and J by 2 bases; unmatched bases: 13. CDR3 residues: CASGPPRDRVTYEQYF. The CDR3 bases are TGTGCCAGCGGCCCCCCCCGGGACAGGGTCACCTACGAGCAGTACTTC.

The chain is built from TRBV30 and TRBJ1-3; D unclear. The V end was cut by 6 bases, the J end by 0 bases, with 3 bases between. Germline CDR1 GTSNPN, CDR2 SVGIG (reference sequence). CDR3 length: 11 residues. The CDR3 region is CACSSGNTIYF. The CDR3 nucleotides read TGTGCCTGCAGCTCTGGAAACACCATATATTTT.

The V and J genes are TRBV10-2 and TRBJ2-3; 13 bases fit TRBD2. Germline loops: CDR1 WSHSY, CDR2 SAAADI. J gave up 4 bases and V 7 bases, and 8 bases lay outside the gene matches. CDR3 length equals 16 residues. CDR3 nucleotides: TGCGCCAGCAAACTAGCGGGGGGGCCCATGGCAGATACGCAGTATTTT. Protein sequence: CASKLAGGPMADTQYF.

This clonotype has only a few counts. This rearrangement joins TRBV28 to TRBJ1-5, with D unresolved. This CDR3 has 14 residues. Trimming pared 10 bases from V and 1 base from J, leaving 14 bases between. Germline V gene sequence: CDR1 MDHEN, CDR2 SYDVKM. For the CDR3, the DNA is TGTGCCACCTACGGCGGACTGAGCAATCAGCCCCAGCATTTT. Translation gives CATYGGLSNQPQHF.

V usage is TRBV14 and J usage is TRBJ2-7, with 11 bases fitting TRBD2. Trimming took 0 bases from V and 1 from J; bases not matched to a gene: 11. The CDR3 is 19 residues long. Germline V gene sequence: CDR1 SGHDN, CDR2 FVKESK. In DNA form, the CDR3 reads TGTGCCAGCAGCCAAGATTTCGCTAGCGGGGGGACCTTATCCTACGAGCAGTACTTC. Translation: CASSQDFASGGTLSYEQYF.

In DNA form, the CDR3 reads TGTGCCAGCAGCTTAGTAGCGGGTACCTACAATGAGCAGTTCTTC. Its protein product is CASSLVAGTYNEQFF. The chain uses TRBV7-9 and TRBJ2-1; TRBD2 agrees at 7 bases. Germline V gene sequence: CDR1 SEHNR, CDR2 FQNEAQ (reference sequence). CDR3 length: 15 residues. Trimming took 1 base from V and 2 from J; bases not matched to a gene: 2.

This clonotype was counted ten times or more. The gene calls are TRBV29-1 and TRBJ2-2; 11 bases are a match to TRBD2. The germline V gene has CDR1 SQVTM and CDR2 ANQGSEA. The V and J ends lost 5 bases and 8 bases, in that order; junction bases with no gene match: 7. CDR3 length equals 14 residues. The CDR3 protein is CSVRLAGLAGELFF. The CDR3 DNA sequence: TGCAGCGTTCGACTAGCGGGACTAGCAGGGGAGCTGTTTTTT.

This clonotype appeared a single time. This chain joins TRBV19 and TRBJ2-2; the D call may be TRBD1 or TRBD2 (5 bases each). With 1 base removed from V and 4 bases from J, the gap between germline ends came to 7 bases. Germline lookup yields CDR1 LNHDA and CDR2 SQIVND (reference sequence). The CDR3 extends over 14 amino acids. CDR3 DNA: TGTGCCAGTAGTATAGGAGGGGTCACCGGGGAGCTGTTTTTT. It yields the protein CASSIGGVTGELFF.

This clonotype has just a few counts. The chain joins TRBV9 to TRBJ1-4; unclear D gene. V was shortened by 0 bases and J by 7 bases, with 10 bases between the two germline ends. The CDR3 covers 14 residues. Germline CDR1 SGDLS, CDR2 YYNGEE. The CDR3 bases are TGTGCCAGCAGCGTAGGAGGGAACGGTGAAAAACTGTTTTTT. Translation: CASSVGGNGEKLFF.

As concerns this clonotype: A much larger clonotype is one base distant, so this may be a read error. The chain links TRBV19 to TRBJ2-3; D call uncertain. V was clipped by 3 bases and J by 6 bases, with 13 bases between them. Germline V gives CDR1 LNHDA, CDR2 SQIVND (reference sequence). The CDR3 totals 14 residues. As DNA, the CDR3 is TGTGCCAGTAGTATCCCACAGAAAGGGGATACGCAGTATTTT. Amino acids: CASSIPQKGDTQYF.

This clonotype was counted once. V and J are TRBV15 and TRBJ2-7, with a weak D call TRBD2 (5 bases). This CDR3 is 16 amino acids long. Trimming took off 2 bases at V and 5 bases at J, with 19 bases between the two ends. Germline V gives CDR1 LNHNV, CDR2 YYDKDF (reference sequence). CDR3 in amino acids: CATSRRQDSGSNEQYF. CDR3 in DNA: TGTGCCACCAGCAGACGCCAGGATTCGGGAAGCAACGAGCAGTACTTC.

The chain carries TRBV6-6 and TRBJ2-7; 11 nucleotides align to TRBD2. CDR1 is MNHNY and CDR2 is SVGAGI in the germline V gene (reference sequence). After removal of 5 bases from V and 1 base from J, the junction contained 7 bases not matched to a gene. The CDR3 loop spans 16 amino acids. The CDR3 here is CASSPAGLAVSYEQYF. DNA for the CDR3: TGTGCCAGCAGTCCAGCGGGACTAGCGGTTTCCTACGAGCAGTACTTC.

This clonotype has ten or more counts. CDR3 DNA sequence: TGCGCCAGCAGCCATTCACAGGGGACCTACGAGCAGTACTTC. As protein: CASSHSQGTYEQYF. The chain couples TRBV4-1 to TRBJ2-7; the match to TRBD1 covers 7 bases. Germline CDR1 and CDR2: MGHRA and YSYEKL. The ends lost 3 bases at V and 2 bases at J; junction bases unmatched: 4. CDR3 length: 14 amino acids.

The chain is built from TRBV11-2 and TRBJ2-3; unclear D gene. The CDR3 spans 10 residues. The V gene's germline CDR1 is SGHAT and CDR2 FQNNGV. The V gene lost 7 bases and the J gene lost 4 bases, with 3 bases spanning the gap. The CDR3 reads CASTADTQYF. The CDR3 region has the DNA TGTGCCAGCACAGCAGATACGCAGTATTTT.

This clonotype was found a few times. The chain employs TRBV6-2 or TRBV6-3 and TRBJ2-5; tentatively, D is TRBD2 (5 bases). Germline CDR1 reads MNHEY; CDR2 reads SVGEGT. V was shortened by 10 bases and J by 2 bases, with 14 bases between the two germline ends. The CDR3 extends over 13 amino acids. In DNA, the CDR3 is TGTGCCACCGGTGGGAGATGGCAAGAGACCCAGTACTTC. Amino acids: CATGGRWQETQYF.

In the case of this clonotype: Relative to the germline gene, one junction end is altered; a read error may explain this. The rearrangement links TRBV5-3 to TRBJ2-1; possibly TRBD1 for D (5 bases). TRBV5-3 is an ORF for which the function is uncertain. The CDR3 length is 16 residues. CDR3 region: CASSLDPAEWGDEQFF. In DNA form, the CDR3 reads TGTGCCAGCAGCTTGGACCCCGCAGAGTGGGGCGATGAGCAGTTCTTC.